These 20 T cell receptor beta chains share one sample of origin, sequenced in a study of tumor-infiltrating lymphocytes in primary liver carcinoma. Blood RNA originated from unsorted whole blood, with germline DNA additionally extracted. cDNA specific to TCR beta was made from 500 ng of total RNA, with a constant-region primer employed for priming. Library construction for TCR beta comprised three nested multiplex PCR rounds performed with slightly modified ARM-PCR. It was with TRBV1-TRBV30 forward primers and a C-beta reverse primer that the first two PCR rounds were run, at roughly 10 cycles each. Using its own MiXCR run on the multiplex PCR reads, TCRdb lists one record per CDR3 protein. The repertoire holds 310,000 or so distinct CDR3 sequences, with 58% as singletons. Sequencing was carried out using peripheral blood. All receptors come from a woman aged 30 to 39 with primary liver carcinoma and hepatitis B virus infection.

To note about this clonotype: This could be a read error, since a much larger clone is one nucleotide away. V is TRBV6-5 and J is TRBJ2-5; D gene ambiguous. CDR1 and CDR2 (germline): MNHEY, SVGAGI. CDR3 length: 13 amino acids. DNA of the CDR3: TGTGCCTGCAGTTACGTAGCCCAAGAGACCCAGTACTTC. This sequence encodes CACSYVAQETQYF.

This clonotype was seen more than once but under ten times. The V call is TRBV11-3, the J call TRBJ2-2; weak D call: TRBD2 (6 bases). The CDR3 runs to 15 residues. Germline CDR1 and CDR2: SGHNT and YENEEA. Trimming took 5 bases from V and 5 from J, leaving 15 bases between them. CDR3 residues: CASSLRGRETGELFF. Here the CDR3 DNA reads TGTGCCAGCAGCCTCCGGGGGAGAGAAACCGGGGAGCTGTTTTTT.

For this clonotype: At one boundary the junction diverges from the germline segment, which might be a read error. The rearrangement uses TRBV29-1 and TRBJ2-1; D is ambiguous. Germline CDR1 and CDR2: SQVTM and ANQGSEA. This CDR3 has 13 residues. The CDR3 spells CSSLGLSGDEQLF. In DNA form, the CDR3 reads TGCAGCTCCCTTGGGCTCTCGGGCGATGAGCAGCTCTTC.

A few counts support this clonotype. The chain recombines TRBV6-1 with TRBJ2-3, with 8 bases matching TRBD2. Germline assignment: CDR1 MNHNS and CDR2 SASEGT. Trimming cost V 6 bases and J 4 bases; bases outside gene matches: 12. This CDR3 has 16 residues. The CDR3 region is CASSPQLAGGADTQYF. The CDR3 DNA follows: TGTGCCAGCAGCCCCCAGCTAGCGGGTGGGGCAGATACGCAGTATTTT.

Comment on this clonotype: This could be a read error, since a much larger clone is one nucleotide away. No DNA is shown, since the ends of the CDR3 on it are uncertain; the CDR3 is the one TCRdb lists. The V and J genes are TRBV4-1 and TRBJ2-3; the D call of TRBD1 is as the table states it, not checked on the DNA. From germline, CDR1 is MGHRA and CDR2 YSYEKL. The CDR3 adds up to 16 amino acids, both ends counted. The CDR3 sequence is CASSQIRARAPDTQYF.

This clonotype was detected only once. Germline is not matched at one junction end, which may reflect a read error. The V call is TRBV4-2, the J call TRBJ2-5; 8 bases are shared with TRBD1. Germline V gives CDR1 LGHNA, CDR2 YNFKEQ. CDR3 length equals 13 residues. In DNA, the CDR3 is TGTGCCAGCAGCCAAGAGAGGACAGGGACCCAGCACTTC. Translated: CASSQERTGTQHF.

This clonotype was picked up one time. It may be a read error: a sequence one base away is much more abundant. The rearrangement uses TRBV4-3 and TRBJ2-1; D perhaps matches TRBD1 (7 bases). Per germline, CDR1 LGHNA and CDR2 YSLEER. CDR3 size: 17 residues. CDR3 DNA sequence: TGTGCCAGCAGCCATGCCGCCGCGGGCAGGGGGGACAATGAGCACTTCTTC. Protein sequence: CASSHAAAGRGDNEHFF.

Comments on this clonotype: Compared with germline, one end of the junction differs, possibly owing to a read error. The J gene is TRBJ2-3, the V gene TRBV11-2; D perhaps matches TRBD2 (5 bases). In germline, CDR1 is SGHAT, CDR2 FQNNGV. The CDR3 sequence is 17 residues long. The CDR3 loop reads CSSSPGGSSGYTDTQYF. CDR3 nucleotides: TGTTCCAGCAGCCCAGGCGGTTCAAGCGGATACACAGATACGCAGTATTTT.

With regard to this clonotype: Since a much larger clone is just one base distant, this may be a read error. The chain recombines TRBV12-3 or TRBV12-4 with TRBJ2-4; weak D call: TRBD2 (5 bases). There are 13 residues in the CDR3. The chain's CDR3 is CPSSLRSGNIQYF. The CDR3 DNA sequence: TGTCCCAGCAGTTTACGGTCGGGGAACATTCAGTACTTC.

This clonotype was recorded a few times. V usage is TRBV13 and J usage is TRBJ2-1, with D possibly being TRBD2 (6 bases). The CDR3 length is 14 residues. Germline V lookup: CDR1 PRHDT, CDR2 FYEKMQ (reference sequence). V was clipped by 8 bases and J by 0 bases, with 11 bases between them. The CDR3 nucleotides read TGTGCCAGCCGGGAGAGTAGCTCCTACAATGAGCAGTTCTTC. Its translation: CASRESSSYNEQFF.

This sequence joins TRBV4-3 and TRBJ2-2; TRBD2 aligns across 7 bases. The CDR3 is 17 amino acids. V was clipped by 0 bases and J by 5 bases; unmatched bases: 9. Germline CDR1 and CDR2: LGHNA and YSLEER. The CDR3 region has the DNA TGCGCCAGCAGCCAAGAAGCCAGCGGGACTTATACCGGGGAGCTGTTTTTT. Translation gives CASSQEASGTYTGELFF.

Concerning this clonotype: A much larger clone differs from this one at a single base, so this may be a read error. CDR3 in DNA: TGTGCCAGCAGCTCTGACAGTGAAGCTCTCTTT. Encoded protein: CASSSDSEALF. This chain links TRBV7-9 with TRBJ1-1; the D gene is possibly TRBD1 (5 bases). Looked up from germline, CDR1 is SEHNR and CDR2 is FQNEAQ (reference sequence). The length of the CDR3 is 11 residues.

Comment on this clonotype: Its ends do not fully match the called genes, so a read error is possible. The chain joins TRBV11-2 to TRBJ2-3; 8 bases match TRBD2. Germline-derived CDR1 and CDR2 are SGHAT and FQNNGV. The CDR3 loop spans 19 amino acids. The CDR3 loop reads CARSSPPGFREGETDTQYF. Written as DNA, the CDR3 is TGTGCCAGGAGCTCCCCTCCGGGGTTCCGGGAGGGCGAAACAGATACGCAGTATTTT.

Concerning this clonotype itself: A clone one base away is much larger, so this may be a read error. CDR3 residues: CAGSLVPSGSSYEQYF. CDR3 nucleotide sequence: TGTGCCGGCAGTTTAGTTCCCAGCGGGTCATCCTACGAGCAGTACTTC. The chain carries TRBV12-3 or TRBV12-4 and TRBJ2-7; a possible D gene is TRBD2 (6 bases). CDR3 length: 16 residues.

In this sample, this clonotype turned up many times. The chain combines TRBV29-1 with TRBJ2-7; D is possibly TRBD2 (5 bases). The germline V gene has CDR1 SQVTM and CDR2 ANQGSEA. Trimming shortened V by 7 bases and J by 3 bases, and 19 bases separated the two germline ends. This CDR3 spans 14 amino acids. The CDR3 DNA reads TGCAGCGCCGGAGCAAGATCGGCGGGCTACGAGCAGTACTTC. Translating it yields CSAGARSAGYEQYF.

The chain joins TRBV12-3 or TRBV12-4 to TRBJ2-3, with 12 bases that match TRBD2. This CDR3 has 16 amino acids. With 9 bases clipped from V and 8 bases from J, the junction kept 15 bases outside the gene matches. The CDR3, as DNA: TGTGCCAGGAGTCCAAGGACTAGCGGGATTTCGGGTACGCAGTATTTT. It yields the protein CARSPRTSGISGTQYF.

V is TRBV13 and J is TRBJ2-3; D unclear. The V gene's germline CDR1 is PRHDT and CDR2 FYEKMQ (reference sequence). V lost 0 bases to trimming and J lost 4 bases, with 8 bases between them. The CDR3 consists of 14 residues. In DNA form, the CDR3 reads TGTGCCAGCAGCTTAGGGGGCGGTGCAGATACGCAGTATTTT. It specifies CASSLGGGADTQYF.

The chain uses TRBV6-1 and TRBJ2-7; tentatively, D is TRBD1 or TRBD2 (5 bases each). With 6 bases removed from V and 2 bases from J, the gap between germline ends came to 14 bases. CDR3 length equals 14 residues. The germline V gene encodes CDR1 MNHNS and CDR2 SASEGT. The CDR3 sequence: CASRGRRSPYEQYF. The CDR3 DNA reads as TGTGCCAGCAGGGGACGAAGAAGCCCCTACGAGCAGTACTTC.

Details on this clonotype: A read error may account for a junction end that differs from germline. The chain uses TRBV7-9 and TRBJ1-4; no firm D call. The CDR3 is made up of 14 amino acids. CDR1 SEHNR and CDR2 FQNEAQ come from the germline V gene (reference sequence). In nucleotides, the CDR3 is TGTGTCAGCAGCGCAGACACAACTAATGAAAAACTGTTTTTT. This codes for CVSSADTTNEKLFF.

The CDR3 loop is CSVGSRGGRYF. The CDR3, as DNA: TGCAGCGTTGGGTCACGCGGGGGGCGGTATTTT. The V call is TRBV29-1, the J call TRBJ2-3, with TRBD2 identical over 8 bases. The ends lost 4 bases at V and 14 bases at J; junction bases unmatched: 8. This CDR3 region has 11 residues. CDR1 is SQVTM, CDR2 ANQGSEA, per germline.